The clone carrying this T cell receptor (beta chain) was seen many times. The antigen is unknown. This sample's TCRbeta library carried unique molecular identifier barcodes. Using its own MiXCR run on the PCR reads, TCRdb lists one record per CDR3 protein. The sample lists around 450,000 distinct CDR3 sequences, roughly 43% occurring once. Trimming took off 4 bases at V and 7 bases at J, with 14 bases between the two ends. The CDR3 sequence is 13 residues long. The entry originates in a study of T-cell reconstitution after alpha-beta-depleted transplantation in children. Points from the study as a whole: There were some patients whose high TCRbeta diversity at day 60 came from surviving recipient T cells and thymic progenitors. It was reported that alpha-beta T cells came from several hundred expanded graft clones (about two months after transplant). Newly produced T cells mostly accounted for T-cell counts and diversity one year post-transplant.

The chain is built from TRBV12-3 or TRBV12-4 and TRBJ2-7; either TRBD1 or TRBD2 may supply D (5 bases each). The specimen was PBMCs, collected before TCRalphabeta/CD19-depleted stem cell transplant. This clonotype was obtained from a girl aged 2 to 9 with aplastic anemia, due to receive a stem cell transplant. CDR3 protein: CASSSGLWGEQYF. The CDR3 coding sequence is TGTGCCAGCAGTTCCGGACTTTGGGGGGAGCAGTACTTC.